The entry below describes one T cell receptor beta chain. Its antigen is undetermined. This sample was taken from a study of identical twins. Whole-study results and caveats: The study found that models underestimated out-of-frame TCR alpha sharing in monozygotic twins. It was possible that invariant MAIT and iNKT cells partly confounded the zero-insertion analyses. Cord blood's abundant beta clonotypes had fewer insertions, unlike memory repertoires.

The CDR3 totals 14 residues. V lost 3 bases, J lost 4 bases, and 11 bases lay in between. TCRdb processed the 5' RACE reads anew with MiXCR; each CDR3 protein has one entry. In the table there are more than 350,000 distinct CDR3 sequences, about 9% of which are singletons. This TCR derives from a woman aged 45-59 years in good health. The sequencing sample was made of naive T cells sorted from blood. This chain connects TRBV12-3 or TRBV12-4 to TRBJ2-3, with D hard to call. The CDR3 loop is CASSFSFGADTQYF. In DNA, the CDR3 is TGTGCCAGCAGTTTTTCATTTGGAGCAGATACGCAGTATTTT.